This T cell receptor (beta chain) was recorded in a study of cytomegalovirus exposure and HLA in healthy donors. Findings of the study overall: It was only CMV serostatus that was available as immune exposure information. Specific recognition of CMV antigens was confirmed in vitro for three chains (all CMV-associated). Several of the most significant clusters were apparently associated with common viral pathogens in a later analysis. Association with HLA alleles at 0.05 false discovery rate was found for 16,951 TCR beta sequences in a later analysis.

It was with 60 Vbeta and 13 Jbeta primers that the PCR ran. The repertoire was sequenced with immunoSEQ multiplex PCR; TCRdb's copy has only in-frame clones and lacks some. This table has 200,000 to 250,000 clones, roughly 80% appearing once. Per germline, CDR1 SGDLS and CDR2 YYNGEE. The CDR3 is made up of 16 amino acids. The junction had 7 bases not matched to a gene; V was cut back by 0 bases and J by 7 bases. Regarding this clone: Its antigen is unknown.

Sequenced input: PBMCs. This clonotype originated in a man aged 35 to 55 in good health and CMV-seronegative. This chain uses TRBV9 with TRBJ2-2, with TRBD2 identical over 9 bases. For the CDR3, the DNA is TGTGCCAGCAGCGTAGTTGCGGGGGGGCCTGGCGGGGAGCTGTTTTTT. Its translation: CASSVVAGGPGGELFF.